A single sample gave rise to the 17 T cell receptor beta chains below, sequenced in a study of T cells in women clearing cervical HPV infection. Data came from immunoSEQ multiplex PCR; TCRdb stores just in-frame clones and leaves some out. The listing contains about 39,000 clones. Sequencing was performed on blood buffy coat. Source of these receptors: a woman aged 18 to 75 with a cervical HPV16 infection that either progressed to CIN3+ or cleared (not recorded which).

About this clone: Sequencing ends 3 residues short of the CDR3 end; the germline J gene provides the rest. The rearrangement joins TRBV19 to TRBJ2-4; 7 bases align to TRBD1. The germline CDR1 and CDR2 sequences are LNHDA and SQIVND (reference sequence). The CDR3 is 13 residues long. CDR3 sequence: CASSEGTAYGQYF. The covered CDR3 bases are TGTGCCAGTAGTGAGGGGACAGCCTATGGT.

Points on this clone: A junction end diverges from the germline sequence, so it may reflect a read error. The read ends 3 residues early relative to the CDR3; the germline J gene fills the gap. V and J are TRBV23-1 and TRBJ1-6; 9 bases agree with TRBD1. TRBV23-1 is assigned to the ORF class and has an uncertain function. CDR3 size: 18 residues. The sequenced part of the CDR3 DNA is TGCTCCAGCAGTCACCCGGTTGGGGACAGGGCGTGTAATTCACCC. This translates into CSSSHPVGDRACNSP. The CDR3 as a whole reads CSSSHPVGDRACNSPLHF.

This CDR3 reads CASSHRTSGNTGELFF. The part of the CDR3 DNA that was read is TGTGCCAGCAGCCACCGGACTAGCGGGAACACCGGGGAG. V is TRBV14 and J is TRBJ2-2; 10 nucleotides align to TRBD2. The sequence runs out 3 residues before the end of the CDR3; the remainder is reconstructed from the germline J gene. This CDR3 spans 16 amino acids. Germline V gene sequence: CDR1 SGHDN, CDR2 FVKESK. V shed 3 bases, J shed 1 base, and the junction held 2 bases outside the gene matches.

A note on this clone: The read terminates 3 residues before the CDR3 end, so the remaining end is supplied by the germline J gene. The V call is TRBV7-9, the J call TRBJ1-5; unclear D gene. Trimming removed 3 bases at V and 9 bases at J, with 12 bases between. Germline V gene lookup returns CDR1 SEHNR and CDR2 FQNEAQ (reference sequence). This CDR3 contains 13 residues. The CDR3 spells CASSFSQDGPQHF. The CDR3 DNA, read in part, is TGTGCCAGCAGCTTCAGCCAGGATGGGCCC.

With regard to this clone: The read terminates 3 residues ahead of where the CDR3 ends, so the germline J gene completes it. The J gene is TRBJ1-4, the V gene TRBV7-9; tentatively, D is TRBD1 (5 bases). The CDR3 runs 14 residues. Trimming cost V 3 bases and J 8 bases, with 13 bases left between them. The V gene's germline CDR1 is SEHNR and CDR2 FQNEAQ (reference sequence). The sequenced CDR3 bases are TGTGCCAGCAGCTTGTCAGGGTCGTCCGAAAAA. It translates to CASSLSGSSEK. The whole CDR3 protein reads CASSLSGSSEKLFF.

As to this clone: The read ends 3 residues shy of where the CDR3 ends; the end is completed using the germline J gene. The J gene is TRBJ2-3, the V gene TRBV5-1; D may be TRBD2 (6 bases). Germline values: CDR1 SGHRS, CDR2 YFSETQ. CDR3 length equals 13 residues. This CDR3 reads CASSNPSEETQYF. The DNA read from the CDR3 is TGCGCCAGCAGCAACCCTAGCGAAGAGACG. The whole variable domain, remainder taken from reference TRBV5-1 and TRBJ2-3, is KAGVTQTPRYLIKTRGQQVTLSCSPISGHRSVSWYQQTPGQGLQFLFEYFSETQRNKGNFPGRFSGRQFSNSRSEMNVSTLELGDSALYLCASSNPSEETQYFGPGTRLTVL.

Note on this clone: The CDR3 end falls 3 residues outside the read, so it is completed with the germline J gene. The genes are TRBV5-6 and TRBJ2-4, with D tentatively TRBD1 (5 bases). This CDR3 has 14 residues. In germline, CDR1 is SGHDT, CDR2 YYEEEE. CDR3 in amino acids: CASSLSQGIAGQYF. The sequenced part of the CDR3 DNA is TGTGCCAGCAGCTTGAGTCAGGGCATTGCCGGT. The entire variable domain, with the rest obtained from reference TRBV5-6 and TRBJ2-4, is as follows: DAGVTQSPTHLIKTRGQQVTLRCSPKSGHDTVSWYQQALGQGPQFIFQYYEEEERQRGNFPDRFSGHQFPNYSSELNVNALLLGDSALYLCASSLSQGIAGQYFGAGTRLSVL.

As concerns this clone: The read gets to within 3 residues of the CDR3 end, and the germline J gene fills in the rest. This chain connects TRBV5-1 to TRBJ1-1, with D possibly TRBD1 on 5 matching bases. V lost 4 bases, J lost 4 bases, and 11 bases lay in between. In germline, CDR1 is SGHRS, CDR2 YFSETQ. The CDR3 runs to 13 residues. The sequenced part of the CDR3 DNA is TGCGCCAGCAGCCCCAGGGCGTTCACTGAA. Amino acid sequence: CASSPRAFTE. The entire CDR3 is CASSPRAFTEAFF.

Comment on this clone: The read gets to within 3 residues of the CDR3 end, and the germline J gene fills in the rest. This chain links TRBV19 with TRBJ2-3; D is unclear. Germline values: CDR1 LNHDA, CDR2 SQIVND (reference sequence). The CDR3 runs 14 residues. The DNA read from the CDR3 is TGTGCCAGTAGTATAGGAGGCACTAATCAGCCG. Translation: CASSIGGTNQP. The entire CDR3 is CASSIGGTNQPQYF.

For this clone: Sequencing ends 3 residues short of the CDR3 end; the germline J gene provides the rest. This chain uses TRBV29-1 with TRBJ2-3; 8 positions agree with TRBD1. This CDR3 is 13 amino acids long. Per the germline V gene, CDR1 is SQVTM and CDR2 is ANQGSEA. The CDR3 bases that were read are TGCAGCGTGCGCAGGGGGCTGATGGAGACG. Translation: CSVRRGLMET. From start to end, the CDR3 is CSVRRGLMETQYF.

On this clone itself: The CDR3 extends 3 residues past the end of the read, so its final part is completed from the germline J gene. The chain recombines TRBV5-1 with TRBJ2-5, with a possible D match to TRBD2 (6 bases). The germline CDR1 and CDR2 sequences are SGHRS and YFSETQ. The CDR3 length is 17 residues. V lost 0 bases to trimming and J lost 5 bases, with 20 bases between them. The chain's CDR3 is CASSLDGSSGAWETQYF. Partial CDR3 DNA: TGCGCCAGCAGCTTGGACGGGAGCAGCGGAGCATGGGAGACC.

Concerning this clone: The CDR3 goes on 3 residues after the read ends, and that part is filled in from the germline J gene. The gene calls are TRBV7-9 and TRBJ1-2; 10 nucleotides align to TRBD1. This CDR3 region has 15 residues. Germline CDR1 SEHNR, CDR2 FQNEAQ (reference sequence). CDR3 sequence reads: CASSPPTGTGDDYTF. CDR3 DNA (partial): TGTGCCAGCAGCCCTCCAACCGGGACAGGGGACGAC. Combining the CDR3 with reference TRBV7-9 and TRBJ1-2 gives the whole variable domain DTGVSQNPRHKITKRGQNVTFRCDPISEHNRLYWYRQTLGQGPEFLTYFQNEAQLEKSRLLSDRFSAERPKGSFSTLEIQRTEQGDSAMYLCASSPPTGTGDDYTFGSGTRLTVV.

Remarks on this clone: The CDR3 end falls 3 residues outside the read, so it is completed with the germline J gene. The chain recombines TRBV7-2 with TRBJ1-2, with 8 positions matching TRBD1. The V gene's germline CDR1 is SGHTA and CDR2 FQGNSA. This CDR3 region has 15 residues. The CDR3 loop is CASSPRRTGYYDYTF. Incomplete CDR3 DNA: TGTGCCAGCAGCCCACGACGGACAGGGTATTACGAC.

As for this clone: The DNA ends 3 residues before the CDR3 does, and the rest of the CDR3 is filled in from the germline J gene. The rearrangement links TRBV20-1 to TRBJ2-5, with 8 nucleotides matching TRBD2. The CDR3 contains 14 residues. Germline loops: CDR1 DFQATT, CDR2 SNEGSKA (reference sequence). With 6 bases clipped from V and 5 bases from J, the junction kept 11 bases outside the gene matches. The CDR3 bases that were read are TGCAGTGCAACGAGGGGACTAGGTGTCGAGACC. It yields the protein CSATRGLGVET. The CDR3 in full is CSATRGLGVETQYF.

As to this clone: The CDR3 end falls 3 residues outside the read, so it is completed with the germline J gene. The V and J genes are TRBV29-1 and TRBJ2-2; possible D gene TRBD2, 5 bases. Germline V gene sequence: CDR1 SQVTM, CDR2 ANQGSEA. The CDR3 runs 12 residues. The V end lost 7 bases, the J end lost 7 bases, and 13 bases lay between the germline ends. The CDR3 is CSATTDYGELFF. The part of the CDR3 DNA that was read is TGCAGCGCAACAACCGACTACGGGGAG.

With regard to this clone: The read gets to within 3 residues of the CDR3 end, and the germline J gene fills in the rest. The gene calls are TRBV2 and TRBJ1-5; D might be TRBD1 (5 bases). The CDR3 sequence is 14 residues long. Germline V lookup: CDR1 SNHLY, CDR2 FYNNEI. V was clipped by 6 bases and J by 7 bases, with 16 bases between them. This CDR3 is CASRVASGYQPQHF. The sequenced part of the CDR3 DNA is TGTGCCAGCAGAGTGGCCTCAGGGTACCAGCCC.

As concerns this clone: The sequence runs out 3 residues before the end of the CDR3; the remainder is reconstructed from the germline J gene. The J gene is TRBJ1-1, the V gene TRBV18; TRBD1 aligns across 9 bases. The CDR3 is 16 amino acids. The V gene's germline CDR1 is KGHSH and CDR2 LQKENI. The chain's CDR3 is CASSPTKGTGRNEAFF. The part of the CDR3 DNA that was read is TGTGCCAGCTCACCGACGAAAGGGACAGGGAGGAACGAG.